The 17 T cell receptor beta chains presented below share a single source sample, sequenced in a study of T cell repertoires in cytomegalovirus infection. In TCRdb, the reads were re-called with MiXCR into one record per CDR3 protein. This sample yields about 240,000 distinct CDR3 sequences, of which roughly 6.5% are seen a single time; about 6% belongs to the top ten. The sequencing input was PBMCs. These receptors were obtained from a human donor in good health (CMV status not recorded). Some clones in this sample may be carry-over from other donors' samples.

The chain links TRBV9 to TRBJ2-1; TRBD2 agrees at 12 bases. The germline CDR1 and CDR2 sequences are SGDLS and YYNGEE. J gave up 10 bases and V 5 bases, and 10 bases lay outside the gene matches. This CDR3 comprises 15 residues. The DNA of the CDR3 is TGTGCCAGCAGTCCGTCTAGCGGGGGGGAATGGGAGCAGTTCTTC. This codes for CASSPSSGGEWEQFF.

This clonotype was seen many times. The rearrangement uses TRBV7-8 and TRBJ1-1; TRBD1 agrees at 8 bases. The CDR3 runs to 15 residues. Trimming removed 2 bases from V and 5 bases from J; junction bases left unmatched: 7. Germline V gives CDR1 SGHVS, CDR2 FQNEAQ. CDR3 in amino acids: CASSLPDRANTEAFF. CDR3 sequence (DNA): TGTGCCAGCAGCTTACCGGACAGGGCGAATACTGAAGCTTTCTTT.

This clonotype was found many times. This chain joins TRBV20-1 and TRBJ2-7; D is possibly TRBD1 (6 bases). The V and J ends lost 6 bases and 2 bases respectively, with 17 bases between them. Germline assignment: CDR1 DFQATT and CDR2 SNEGSKA (reference sequence). The CDR3 totals 14 residues. The CDR3 reads CSALPGQLTYEQYF. As DNA, the CDR3 is TGCAGTGCGCTCCCTGGACAGCTTACCTACGAGCAGTACTTC.

This clonotype appeared many times. This rearrangement joins TRBV12-3 or TRBV12-4 to TRBJ1-1, with D uncertain. This CDR3 is 14 amino acids long. Trimming left V 3 bases short and J 1 base short, with 9 bases between. This chain's CDR3 is CASSLSGKNTEAFF. The CDR3 DNA reads as TGTGCCAGCAGTTTGTCGGGGAAGAACACTGAAGCTTTCTTT.

At least ten counts were recorded for this clonotype. The chain has TRBV20-1 and TRBJ2-5; 9 bases are shared with TRBD1. The V and J ends lost 0 bases and 1 base, in that order; junction bases with no gene match: 15. This CDR3 contains 19 residues. CDR1 is DFQATT, CDR2 SNEGSKA, per germline (reference sequence). CDR3 sequence: CSARDGTNRGLKFQETQYF. CDR3 bases: TGCAGTGCTAGAGATGGAACAAACAGGGGGCTAAAATTCCAAGAGACCCAGTACTTC.

This clonotype was seen at least ten times. The J gene is TRBJ1-6, the V gene TRBV7-2, with D tentatively TRBD1 (6 bases). Germline values: CDR1 SGHTA, CDR2 FQGNSA. The length of the CDR3 is 13 residues. V was shortened by 5 bases and J by 7 bases, with 9 bases between the two germline ends. The CDR3 region has the DNA TGTGCCAGCAGCCTTACAGGGAATTCACCCCTCCACTTT. Its protein is CASSLTGNSPLHF.

There are many counts of this clonotype. The CDR3, as DNA: TGTGCCAGCAGTGAAGGACGGTTTGTCTGGGACAGGGAGGACACCGGGGAGCTGTTTTTT. This gives the protein CASSEGRFVWDREDTGELFF. The chain uses TRBV6-1 and TRBJ2-2; 9 bases match TRBD1. Germline V gene sequence: CDR1 MNHNS, CDR2 SASEGT. Germline trimming cut 1 base from V and 3 bases from J; bases unmatched to any gene: 15. The CDR3 runs to 20 residues.

This clonotype was counted at least ten times. The V gene is TRBV7-2, the J gene TRBJ2-5; the D is unclear. The CDR3 contains 14 residues. Germline V gene data show CDR1 as SGHTA and CDR2 as FQGNSA. The germline V and J ends were trimmed by 6 bases and 5 bases, with 16 bases remaining between them. The CDR3: CASRSRQPAETQYF. CDR3 DNA: TGTGCCAGCAGGAGTAGGCAACCTGCGGAGACCCAGTACTTC.

The chain is built from TRBV6-6 and TRBJ2-7, with D unresolved. This CDR3 is 12 amino acids long. The V gene lost 4 bases and the J gene lost 7 bases, with 11 bases spanning the gap. Germline CDR1 is MNHNY and CDR2 is SVGAGI (reference sequence). The CDR3 loop is CASSSTNWEQYF. The DNA of the CDR3 is TGTGCCAGCAGTTCCACGAATTGGGAGCAGTACTTC.

V usage is TRBV28 and J usage is TRBJ1-1; D gene uncertain. Looked up from germline, CDR1 is MDHEN and CDR2 is SYDVKM. CDR3 length: 15 amino acids. The ends were cut back, 6 bases at V and 1 base at J, with 15 bases in the middle. CDR3 DNA: TGTGCCAGCAGCCCTCAGTTTGGTGGGAACACTGAAGCTTTCTTT. It translates to CASSPQFGGNTEAFF.

This clonotype has at least ten counts. DNA of the CDR3: TGTGCCAGCAGCCAAGGGGCAGGGGGCTATCAGCCCCAGCATTTT. Its protein product is CASSQGAGGYQPQHF. This chain connects TRBV3-1 to TRBJ1-5; TRBD1 matches at 8 bases. The V gene's germline CDR1 is LGHDT and CDR2 YNNKEL (reference sequence). After removal of 1 base from V and 5 bases from J, the junction contained 4 bases not matched to a gene. CDR3 size: 15 residues.

Here the CDR3 DNA reads TGTGCCAGCAGTGCTGAGAGGGGTAAAGAGACCCAGTACTTC. This translates into CASSAERGKETQYF. The genes are TRBV6-2 or TRBV6-3 and TRBJ2-5, with D perhaps assigned TRBD1 or TRBD2 (5 bases each). This CDR3 contains 14 residues. V lost 5 bases, J lost 3 bases, and 13 bases lay in between. Germline CDR1 MNHEY, CDR2 SVGEGT.

Many counts were recorded for this clonotype. CDR3 DNA: TGCAGCGTTGGAGGAGTAGCCGGGGAGCTGTTTTTT. This sequence encodes CSVGGVAGELFF. V is TRBV29-1 and J is TRBJ2-2; D ambiguous. Germline assignment: CDR1 SQVTM and CDR2 ANQGSEA. Between the trimmed V and J ends, which lost 4 bases and 6 bases, there was a span of 9 bases. This CDR3 region has 12 residues.

This clonotype was recorded at least ten times. The rearrangement joins TRBV12-3 or TRBV12-4 to TRBJ1-5; D gene uncertain. Trimming shortened V by 6 bases and J by 11 bases, and 17 bases separated the two germline ends. This CDR3 spans 13 amino acids. The CDR3 bases are TGTGCCAGCAGCAATCCTGGGTTGAAGGCCCAGCATTTT. Translated, it gives CASSNPGLKAQHF.

This clonotype was observed many times. The chain links TRBV2 to TRBJ2-1; TRBD2 aligns across 12 bases. CDR1 and CDR2 (germline): SNHLY, FYNNEI. The length of the CDR3 is 15 residues. V shed 4 bases, J shed 9 bases, and the junction held 7 bases outside the gene matches. CDR3 residues: CASSASSGGVREQFF. The CDR3 DNA reads TGTGCCAGCAGTGCGTCTAGCGGGGGGGTCCGTGAGCAGTTCTTC.

The chain recombines TRBV7-9 with TRBJ2-7; D gene unclear. V lost 5 bases to trimming and J lost 6 bases, with 11 bases between them. CDR3 length: 12 amino acids. CDR1 and CDR2 (germline): SEHNR, FQNEAQ (reference sequence). The CDR3 loop reads CASSPLQVEQYF. CDR3 DNA sequence: TGTGCCAGCAGCCCGCTCCAGGTCGAGCAGTACTTC.

This clonotype was recorded at least ten times. J is TRBJ2-2 and V is TRBV10-3, with D perhaps matching TRBD1 or TRBD2 (5 bases each). V was shortened by 0 bases and J by 3 bases, with 11 bases between the two germline ends. This CDR3 comprises 16 residues. From germline, CDR1 is ENHRY and CDR2 SYGVKD. In DNA form, the CDR3 reads TGTGCCATCAGTGAGTCGAAGGGACCATACACCGGGGAGCTGTTTTTT. Protein product: CAISESKGPYTGELFF.